Sequencing of this T cell receptor (beta chain) was carried out in a study of human T cells and chemical hapten exposure (dated by TCRdb to the early 2020s). Broadly, across the study: For sensitization, 2% DPC in acetone was applied to a 2 cm by 2 cm area of upper inner arm skin. The libraries were sequenced as a pool, and the TCR yield per sample differed mostly because of small variations in library volumes within the pool. For TCR sequencing, blood came from 25 to 30 alopecia patients at anywhere from one to four time points (pre-sensitization, 2, 6 and 24 weeks). Weekly therapeutic DPC doses were additionally applied to the scalp of patients throughout the roughly 24-week study period. Alopecia areata with under or over 50% scalp involvement, alopecia totalis and alopecia universalis were represented in the patient cohort, which was mostly female. The study tracked peripheral blood TCR repertoire changes in vivo during primary and secondary sensitization to the hapten diphenylcyclopropenone (DPC) in alopecia patients. Patch testing was performed on the upper back with Finn chambers containing 0.01% DPC, and the patch tests were scored after 6 days according to International Contact Dermatitis Research Group standards. Patient blood was sampled pre-sensitization (week 0) and at 2, 6 and about 24 weeks after DPC sensitization. Results and caveats for the whole study, not just this receptor: Repeated subsampling changed both the strength of the expansion versus patch-test correlation and the threshold at which that correlation became significant. A positive correlation was found between the number of PT1 expanded TCRs and patch test score, with significance reached at thresholds 8, 16 and 32 but not 4. DPC sensitization did not change how many TCRs were above 1 in 1000 frequency, and no evidence was found of alterations in global repertoire structure. Expanded TCRs formed significantly more large CDR3 similarity clusters than pre-sensitization or healthy control sets, consistent with antigen-driven responses. Because all patients had alopecia, a presumed autoimmune disease, the immune response of the patients might differ from that of healthy individuals.

The time point label on this specimen signifies: pre-sensitization, week 0. The meaning of the sample's treatment or condition label: therapeutic diphenylcyclopropenone sensitization with weekly scalp DPC. At each patch-test visit, blood was drawn before the patch test was applied. Patients were eligible if aged 18 to 70, diagnosed with alopecia and judged suitable for DPC therapy, and pregnant patients were excluded. Total RNA was extracted from unfractionated whole blood that had been collected in Tempus Blood RNA tubes. Library construction relied on RACE. Instrument used: NextSeq 500. During library preparation, unique molecular identifiers were attached to individual cDNA molecules so that TCRs could be counted quantitatively and reproducibly. From each blood RNA sample, both TCR alpha and TCR beta chains were sequenced. The paper's data handling went like this. A median of about 100,000 TCRs per sample was observed, with a range of roughly 23,224 to 700,000. The Decombinator software suite was used to annotate V, J and CDR3 in the TCR reads. To make PS versus PT1 abundance plots, every sample was subsampled to the same number of TCRs (28,000). Expanded TCRs were defined as absent before sensitization and observed at least eight times at the 2-week time point. TCRdb handled the public reads itself, with Q25 trimming in fastp and clone calling in MiXCR, and kept productive beta chains. Merged by CDR3 protein, the rows form single entries marked with the most common genes and DNA. These V and J calls rely on TCRdb rather than the paper's analysis. Present in this sample are around 330,000 distinct CDR3 sequences, 5.5% of which were seen just once. The leading ten clones occupy over 6.5% of the sample.

This clonotype was observed at least ten times. Which antigen it targets is not known. No qualities accompany the bases; no much larger clone lies one base away. The source of this sequence is a woman between 18 and 29 years old with alopecia areata. Some clones in this sample may be carry-over from other donors' samples. Sample: whole blood, taken in connection with sensitization to the hapten diphenylcyclopropenone (DPC).

For the CDR3, the sequence is CASSHWGSSTGELFF. The bases read TGTGCCAGCAGCCACTGGGGCAGCTCCACCGGGGAGCTGTTTTTT. This sequence uses TRBV7-9 and TRBJ2-2; 5 matching bases give a weak D call of TRBD1. V and J are truncated by 5 bases and 4 bases respectively, leaving an intervening sequence of 14 bases. The germline V gene (reference sequence) supplies CDR1 SEHNR and CDR2 FQNEAQ. The CDR3 spans 15 residues, from the cysteine through the phenylalanine. Kept here is only the CDR3 DNA, which spans 45 bases and is read in frame from base 1.